This is a list of T cell receptor beta chains from one sample in a study of T cell changes during pregnancy in multiple sclerosis. Data came from immunoSEQ multiplex PCR; TCRdb stores just in-frame clones and leaves some out. Among about 75,000 clones, 94% were seen once, and the ten largest hold 0.11% to 0.15%. Material: CD4+ T cells from peripheral blood mononuclear cells, obtained after pregnancy. All receptors come from a female donor with multiple sclerosis, enrolled in a pregnancy study. Each CDR3 is given with its conserved first and last residue. A D gene is named only where the DNA matches it firmly. Clone size appears in some rows only: once, few, many, or a class for an expanded clone.

>TRBD2|-|TRBJ2-7|TRBV15
CATSRRRVASGPYVEQYF
TGTGCCACCAGCAGGAGGAGGGTGGCTAGCGGCCCCTACGTCGAGCAGTACTTC
>-|-|TRBJ2-7|TRBV4-2
CASSQDRGSRGDFYEQYF
TGTGCCAGCAGCCAAGATAGGGGCAGCCGAGGAGATTTCTACGAGCAGTACTTC
>TRBD2|-|TRBJ2-2|TRBV9
CASSVLAGVSGELFF
TGTGCCAGCAGCGTACTAGCGGGAGTGTCCGGGGAGCTGTTTTTT
>TRBD2|-|TRBJ2-1|TRBV2
CASSERGLAGYNEQFF
TGTGCCAGCAGTGAAAGGGGACTAGCGGGGTACAATGAGCAGTTCTTC
>-|few|TRBJ1-3|TRBV2
CASRNQGSGNTIYF
TGTGCCAGCAGAAATCAGGGCTCTGGAAACACCATATATTTT
>-|-|TRBJ1-5|TRBV2
CASRGTGLNQPQHF
TGTGCCAGCAGGGGAACGGGACTCAATCAGCCCCAGCATTTT
>TRBD2|-|TRBJ2-1|TRBV19
CASSTPGGAGVGEQFF
TGTGCCAGTAGTACGCCGGGGGGAGCCGGCGTAGGTGAGCAGTTCTTC
>-|once|TRBJ1-3|TRBV19
CATSPLLGMSSGNTIYF
TGTGCCACCTCCCCTCTTTTGGGCATGAGCTCTGGAAACACCATATATTTT
>TRBD2|-|TRBJ2-7|TRBV2
CASTGLVRYEQYF
TGTGCCAGCACTGGACTAGTTCGCTACGAGCAGTACTTC
>-|-|TRBJ1-2|TRBV7-2
CASSLDFATRDYGYTF
TGTGCCAGCAGCTTAGATTTCGCCACGCGAGACTATGGCTACACCTTC
>TRBD1|-|TRBJ2-3|TRBV9
CASSAAQGAVDTQYF
TGTGCCAGCAGCGCCGCCCAGGGGGCGGTAGATACGCAGTATTTT
>-|-|TRBJ2-1|TRBV4-2
CASSQDGRNEQFF
TGTGCCAGCAGCCAAGACGGTCGCAATGAGCAGTTCTTC
>TRBD1|-|TRBJ2-5|TRBV2
CASSGATGRQETQYF
TGTGCCAGCAGTGGGGCGACAGGGAGACAAGAGACCCAGTACTTC
>TRBD2|-|TRBJ2-7|TRBV19
CASSTPGSGRARQYF
TGTGCCAGTAGTACTCCCGGTAGCGGGAGGGCGAGGCAGTACTTC